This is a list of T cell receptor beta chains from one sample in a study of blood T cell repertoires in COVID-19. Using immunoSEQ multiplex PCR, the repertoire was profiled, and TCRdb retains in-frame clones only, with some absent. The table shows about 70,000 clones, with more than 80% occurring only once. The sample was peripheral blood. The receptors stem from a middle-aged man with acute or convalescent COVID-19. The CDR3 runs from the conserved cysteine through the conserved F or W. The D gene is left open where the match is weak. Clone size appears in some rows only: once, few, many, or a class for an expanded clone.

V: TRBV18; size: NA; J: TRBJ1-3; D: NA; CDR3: CASSGGVGNTIYF; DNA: TGTGCCAGCTCAGGGGGCGTTGGAAACACCATATATTTT
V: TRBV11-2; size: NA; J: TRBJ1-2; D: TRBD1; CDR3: CASSLVSGGRWEYGYTF; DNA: TGTGCCAGCAGCTTAGTGTCAGGGGGCCGCTGGGAGTATGGCTACACCTTC
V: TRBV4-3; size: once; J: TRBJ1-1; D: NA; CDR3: CASSRYTGLNTEAFF; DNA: TGCGCCAGCAGCCGATACACAGGCCTGAACACTGAAGCTTTCTTT
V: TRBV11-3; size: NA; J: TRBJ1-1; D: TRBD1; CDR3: CASSLAATGVETEAFF; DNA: TGTGCCAGCAGCTTAGCAGCTACAGGGGTAGAGACTGAAGCTTTCTTT
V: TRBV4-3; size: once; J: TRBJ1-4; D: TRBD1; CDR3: CASSPRQGREKLFF; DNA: TGCGCCAGCAGCCCAAGACAGGGTCGTGAAAAACTGTTTTTT
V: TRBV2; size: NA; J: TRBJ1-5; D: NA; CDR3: CASSEAGGESNQPQHF; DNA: TGTGCCAGCAGTGAAGCGGGGGGAGAGAGCAATCAGCCCCAGCATTTT
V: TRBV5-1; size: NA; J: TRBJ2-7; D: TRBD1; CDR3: CASSDRDSAPYQYF; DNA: TGCGCCAGCAGCGACCGGGACAGTGCCCCTTATCAGTACTTC
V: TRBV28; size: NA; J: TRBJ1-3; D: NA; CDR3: CASSLTGLSGNTIYF; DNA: TGTGCCAGCAGTTTGACAGGTCTTTCTGGAAACACCATATATTTT
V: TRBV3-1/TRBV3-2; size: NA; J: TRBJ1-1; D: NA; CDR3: CASSYRYRELGNEAFF; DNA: TGTGCCAGCAGCTACAGATACCGGGAACTTGGCAATGAAGCTTTCTTT
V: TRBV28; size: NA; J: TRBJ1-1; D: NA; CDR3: CASSLTSTGNEAFF; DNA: TGTGCCAGCAGTTTAACTTCGACAGGCAATGAAGCTTTCTTT
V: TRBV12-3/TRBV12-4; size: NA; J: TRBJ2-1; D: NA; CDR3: CASSTSEGNEQFF; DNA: TGTGCCAGCAGTACCTCCGAGGGCAATGAGCAGTTCTTC